These T cell receptor beta chains were read from a single sample in a study of blood T cell repertoires in COVID-19. TCRdb's table, derived via immunoSEQ multiplex PCR, lists solely in-frame clones and lacks some. The repertoire holds hundreds of thousands of clones, with about nine tenths as singletons. The sequencing input was peripheral blood. The receptors stem from a woman aged 70-85 years with COVID-19, enrolled during active disease. Both conserved end residues are part of each CDR3. D genes are given only for firm matches. Only part of the rows carry a size: once, few, many, or a class if the clone is expanded.

D gene: -
V gene: TRBV5-8
J gene: TRBJ1-2
clone size: -
CDR3 protein: CASSLRGTANYGYTF
CDR3 DNA: TGTGCCAGCAGCTTACGGGGGACCGCAAACTATGGCTACACCTTC

D gene: -
V gene: TRBV27
J gene: TRBJ1-1
clone size: -
CDR3 protein: CASSLSRGNTEAFF
CDR3 DNA: TGTGCCAGCAGTTTAAGCAGGGGGAACACTGAAGCTTTCTTT

D gene: TRBD1
V gene: TRBV5-4
J gene: TRBJ1-2
clone size: few
CDR3 protein: CASSLVVGQGTGYTF
CDR3 DNA: TGTGCCAGCAGCTTGGTCGTGGGACAGGGTACTGGCTACACCTTC

D gene: TRBD1
V gene: TRBV30
J gene: TRBJ2-5
clone size: -
CDR3 protein: CAWSGQGQETQYF
CDR3 DNA: TGTGCCTGGAGTGGACAGGGACAAGAGACCCAGTACTTC

D gene: -
V gene: TRBV9
J gene: TRBJ2-1
clone size: -
CDR3 protein: CASSVGASMDEQFF
CDR3 DNA: TGTGCCAGCAGCGTAGGAGCTAGCATGGATGAGCAGTTCTTC

D gene: -
V gene: TRBV27
J gene: TRBJ1-5
clone size: -
CDR3 protein: CASSLPGLSNQPQHF
CDR3 DNA: TGTGCCAGCAGTTTACCAGGGCTTAGCAATCAGCCCCAGCATTTT

D gene: -
V gene: TRBV27
J gene: TRBJ2-7
clone size: once
CDR3 protein: CASSLVSGSPYEQYF
CDR3 DNA: TGTGCCAGCAGTTTAGTATCGGGGAGTCCCTACGAGCAGTACTTC

D gene: -
V gene: TRBV6-2/TRBV6-3
J gene: TRBJ1-5
clone size: -
CDR3 protein: CASSFSASGQPQHF
CDR3 DNA: TGTGCCAGCAGTTTCTCGGCAAGCGGACAGCCCCAGCATTTT

D gene: TRBD2
V gene: TRBV9
J gene: TRBJ2-7
clone size: -
CDR3 protein: CASSVDRGGNEQYF
CDR3 DNA: TGTGCCAGCAGCGTAGACCGGGGGGGAAACGAGCAGTACTTC

D gene: TRBD1
V gene: TRBV5-1
J gene: TRBJ2-7
clone size: few
CDR3 protein: CASSPGTGIEQYF
CDR3 DNA: TGCGCCAGCAGCCCCGGGACAGGGATCGAGCAGTACTTC

D gene: -
V gene: TRBV12-3/TRBV12-4
J gene: TRBJ1-1
clone size: -
CDR3 protein: CASSLPHREAFF
CDR3 DNA: TGTGCCAGCAGTTTACCACACCGTGAAGCTTTCTTT

D gene: -
V gene: TRBV5-4
J gene: TRBJ1-2
clone size: -
CDR3 protein: CATPNPGSRGGYTF
CDR3 DNA: TGTGCCACCCCAAACCCCGGGAGCCGGGGGGGCTACACCTTC